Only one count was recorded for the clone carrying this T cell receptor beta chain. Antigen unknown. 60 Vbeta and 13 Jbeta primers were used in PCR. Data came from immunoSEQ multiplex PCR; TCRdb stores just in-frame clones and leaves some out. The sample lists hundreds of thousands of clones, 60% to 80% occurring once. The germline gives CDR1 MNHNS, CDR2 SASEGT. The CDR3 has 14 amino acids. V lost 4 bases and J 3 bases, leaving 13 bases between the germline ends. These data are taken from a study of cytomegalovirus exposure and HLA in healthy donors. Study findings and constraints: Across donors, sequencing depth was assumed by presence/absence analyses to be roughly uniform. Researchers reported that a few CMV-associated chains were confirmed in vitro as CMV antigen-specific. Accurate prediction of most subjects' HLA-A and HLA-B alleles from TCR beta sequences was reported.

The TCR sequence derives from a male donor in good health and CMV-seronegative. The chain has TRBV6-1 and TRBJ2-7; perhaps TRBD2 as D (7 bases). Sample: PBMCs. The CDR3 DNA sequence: TGTGCCAGCAGTGTTGCGGGGGCGGGCTACGAGCAGTACTTC. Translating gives CASSVAGAGYEQYF.